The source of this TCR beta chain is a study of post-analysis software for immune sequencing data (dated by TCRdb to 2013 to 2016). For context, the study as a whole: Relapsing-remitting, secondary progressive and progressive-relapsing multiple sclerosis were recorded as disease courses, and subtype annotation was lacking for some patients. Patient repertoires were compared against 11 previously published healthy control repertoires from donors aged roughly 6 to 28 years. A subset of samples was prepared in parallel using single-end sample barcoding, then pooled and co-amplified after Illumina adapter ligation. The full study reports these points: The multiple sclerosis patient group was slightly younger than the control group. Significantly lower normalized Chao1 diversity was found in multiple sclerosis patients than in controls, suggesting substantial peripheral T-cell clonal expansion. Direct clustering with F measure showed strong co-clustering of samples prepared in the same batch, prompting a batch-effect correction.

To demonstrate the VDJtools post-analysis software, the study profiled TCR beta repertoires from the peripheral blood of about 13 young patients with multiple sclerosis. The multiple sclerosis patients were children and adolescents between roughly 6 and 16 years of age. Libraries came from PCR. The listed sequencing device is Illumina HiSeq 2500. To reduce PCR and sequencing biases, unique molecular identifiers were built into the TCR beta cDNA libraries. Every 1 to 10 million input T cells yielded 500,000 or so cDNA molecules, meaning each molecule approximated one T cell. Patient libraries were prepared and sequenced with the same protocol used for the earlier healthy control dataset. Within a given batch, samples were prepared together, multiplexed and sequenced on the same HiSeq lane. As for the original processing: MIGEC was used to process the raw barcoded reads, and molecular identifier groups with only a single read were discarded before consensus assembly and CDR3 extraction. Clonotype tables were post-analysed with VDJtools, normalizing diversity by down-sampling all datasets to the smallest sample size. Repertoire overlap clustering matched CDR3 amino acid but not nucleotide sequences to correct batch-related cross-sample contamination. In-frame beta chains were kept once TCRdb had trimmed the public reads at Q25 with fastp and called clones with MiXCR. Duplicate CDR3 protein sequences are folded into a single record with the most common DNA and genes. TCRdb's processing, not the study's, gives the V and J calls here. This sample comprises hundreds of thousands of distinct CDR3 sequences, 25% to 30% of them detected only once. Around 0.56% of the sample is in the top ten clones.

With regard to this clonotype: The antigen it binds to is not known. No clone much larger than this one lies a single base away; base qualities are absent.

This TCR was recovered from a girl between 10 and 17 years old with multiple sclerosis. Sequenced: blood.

The DNA sequence is given as TGCGCCAGCAGCCAAGGAGGCCCAACTAGCACAGATACGCAGTATTTT. Translated, it gives CASSQGGPTSTDTQYF. The rearranged segments are TRBV4-3 and TRBJ2-3; no D segment can be confidently identified. CDR1 LGHNA and CDR2 YSLEER are derived from the germline V gene. The germline ends are 11 bases apart after V is trimmed by 1 base and J by 0 bases. The CDR3 starts with the cysteine, ends with the phenylalanine, and has 16 residues. Solely the CDR3 DNA is kept, with 48 bases framed from the first base.